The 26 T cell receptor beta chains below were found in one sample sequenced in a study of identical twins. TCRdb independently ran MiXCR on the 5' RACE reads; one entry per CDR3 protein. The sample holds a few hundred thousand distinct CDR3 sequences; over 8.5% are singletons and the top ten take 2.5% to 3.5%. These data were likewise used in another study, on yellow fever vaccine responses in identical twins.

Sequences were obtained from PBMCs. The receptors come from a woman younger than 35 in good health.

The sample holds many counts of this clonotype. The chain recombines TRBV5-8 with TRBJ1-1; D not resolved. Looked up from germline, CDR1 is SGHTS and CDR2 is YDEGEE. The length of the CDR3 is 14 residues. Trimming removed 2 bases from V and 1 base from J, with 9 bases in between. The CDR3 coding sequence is TGTGCCAGCAGCTTATTAGGAGAGAACACTGAAGCTTTCTTT. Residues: CASSLLGENTEAFF.

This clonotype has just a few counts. For the CDR3, the DNA is TGTGCCAGCAGCCATGGGGGGAGTCGTGGCTACACCTTC. Translated, it gives CASSHGGSRGYTF. The rearrangement uses TRBV3-1 and TRBJ1-2; tentatively, D is TRBD1 (5 bases). The CDR3 has 13 amino acids. V lost 3 bases and J lost 7, with 12 bases in between. Looked up from germline, CDR1 is LGHDT and CDR2 is YNNKEL (reference sequence).

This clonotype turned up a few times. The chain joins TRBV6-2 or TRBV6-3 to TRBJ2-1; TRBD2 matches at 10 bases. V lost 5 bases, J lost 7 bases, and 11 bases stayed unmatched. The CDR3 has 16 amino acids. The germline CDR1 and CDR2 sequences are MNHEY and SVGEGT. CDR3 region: CASSTRGSGGANEQFF. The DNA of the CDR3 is TGTGCCAGCAGTACCCGAGGCAGCGGGGGGGCAAATGAGCAGTTCTTC.

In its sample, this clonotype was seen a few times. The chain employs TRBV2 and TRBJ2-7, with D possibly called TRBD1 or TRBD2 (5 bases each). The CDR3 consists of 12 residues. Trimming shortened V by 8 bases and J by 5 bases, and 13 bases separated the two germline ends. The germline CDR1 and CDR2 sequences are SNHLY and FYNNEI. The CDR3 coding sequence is TGTGCCAGCCGGGGTGAGGGGAACGAGCAGTACTTC. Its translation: CASRGEGNEQYF.

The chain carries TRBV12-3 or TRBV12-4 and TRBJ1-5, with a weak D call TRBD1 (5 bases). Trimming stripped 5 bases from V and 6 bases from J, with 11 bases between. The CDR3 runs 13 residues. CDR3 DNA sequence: TGTGCCAGCAGTACTACAGGTACTCAGCCCCAGCATTTT. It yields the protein CASSTTGTQPQHF.

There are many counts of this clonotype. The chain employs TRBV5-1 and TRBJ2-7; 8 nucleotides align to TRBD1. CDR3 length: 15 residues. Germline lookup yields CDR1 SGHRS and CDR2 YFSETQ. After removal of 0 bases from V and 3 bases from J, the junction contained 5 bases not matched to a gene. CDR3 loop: CASSLGTGTIYEQYF. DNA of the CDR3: TGCGCCAGCAGCTTGGGGACAGGGACCATCTACGAGCAGTACTTC.

CDR3 coding DNA: TGTGCCAGCAGTGAAATTAGCAATCAGCCCCAGCATTTT. The encoded protein is CASSEISNQPQHF. The chain couples TRBV6-1 to TRBJ1-5; no clear D gene. Per germline, CDR1 MNHNS and CDR2 SASEGT. The CDR3 covers 13 residues. The V end lost 2 bases, the J end lost 0 bases, and 2 bases lay between the germline ends.

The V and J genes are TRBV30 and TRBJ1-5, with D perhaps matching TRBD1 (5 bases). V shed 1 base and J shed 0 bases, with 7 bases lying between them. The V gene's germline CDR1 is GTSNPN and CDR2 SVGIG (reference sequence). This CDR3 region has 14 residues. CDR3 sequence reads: CAWSGGVSNQPQHF. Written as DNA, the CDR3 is TGTGCCTGGAGTGGGGGGGTTAGCAATCAGCCCCAGCATTTT. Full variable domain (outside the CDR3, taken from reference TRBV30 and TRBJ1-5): SQTIHQWPATLVQPVGSPLSLECTVEGTSNPNLYWYRQAAGRGLQLLFYSVGIGQISSEVPQNLSASRPQDRQFILSSKKLLLSDSGFYLCAWSGGVSNQPQHFGDGTRLSIL.

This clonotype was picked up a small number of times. This CDR3 is CAWSRTGTYSYEQYF. CDR3 in DNA: TGTGCCTGGTCGAGAACCGGGACGTATTCCTACGAGCAGTACTTC. The chain uses TRBV30 and TRBJ2-7, with D perhaps TRBD1 or TRBD2 (5 bases each). The CDR3 contains 15 residues. Germline V lookup: CDR1 GTSNPN, CDR2 SVGIG (reference sequence). Trimming removed 5 bases at V and 1 base at J, with 18 bases between.

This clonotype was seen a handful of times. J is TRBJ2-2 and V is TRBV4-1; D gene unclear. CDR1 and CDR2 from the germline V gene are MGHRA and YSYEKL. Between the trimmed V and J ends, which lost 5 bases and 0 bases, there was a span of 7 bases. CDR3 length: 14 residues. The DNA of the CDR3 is TGCGCCAGCAGCTCACGTTCGAACACCGGGGAGCTGTTTTTT. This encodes CASSSRSNTGELFF.

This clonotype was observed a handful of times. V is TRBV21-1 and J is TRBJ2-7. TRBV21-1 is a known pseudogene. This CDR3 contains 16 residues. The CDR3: CASKRLGRPITYEQYF. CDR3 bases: TGTGCCAGTAAAAGGCTGGGTCGGCCGATAACGTACGAGCAGTACTTC.

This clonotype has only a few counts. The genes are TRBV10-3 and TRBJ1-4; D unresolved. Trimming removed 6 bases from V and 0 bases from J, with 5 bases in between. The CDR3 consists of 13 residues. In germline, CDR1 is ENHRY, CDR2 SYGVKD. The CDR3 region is CAIRVATNEKLFF. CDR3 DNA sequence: TGTGCCATCAGGGTTGCAACTAATGAAAAACTGTTTTTT.

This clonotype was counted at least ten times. For the CDR3, the DNA is TGCGCCAGCAGCCAAGTCTTCAGGGGACTAGTCCCCAATGAGCAGTTCTTC. Its protein is CASSQVFRGLVPNEQFF. J is TRBJ2-1 and V is TRBV4-3, with 8 bases fitting TRBD2. V shed 1 base and J 6 bases; nucleotides not matched to a gene: 11. Germline CDR1 is LGHNA and CDR2 is YSLEER. The CDR3 runs to 17 residues.

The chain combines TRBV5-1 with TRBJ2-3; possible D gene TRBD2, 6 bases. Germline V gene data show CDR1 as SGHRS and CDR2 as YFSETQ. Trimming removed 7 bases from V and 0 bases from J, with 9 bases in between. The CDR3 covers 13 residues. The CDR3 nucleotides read TGCGCCAGCGGGGGACTTAGCACAGATACGCAGTATTTT. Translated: CASGGLSTDTQYF.

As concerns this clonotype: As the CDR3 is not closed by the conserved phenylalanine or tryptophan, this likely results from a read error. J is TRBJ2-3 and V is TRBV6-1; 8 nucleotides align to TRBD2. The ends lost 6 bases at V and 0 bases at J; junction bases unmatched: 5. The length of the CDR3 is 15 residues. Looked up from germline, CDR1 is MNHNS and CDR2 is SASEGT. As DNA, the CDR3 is TGTGCCAGCAGCCTCAGCGGGGGAAGCACAGATACGCAGTATATT. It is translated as CASSLSGGSTDTQYI.

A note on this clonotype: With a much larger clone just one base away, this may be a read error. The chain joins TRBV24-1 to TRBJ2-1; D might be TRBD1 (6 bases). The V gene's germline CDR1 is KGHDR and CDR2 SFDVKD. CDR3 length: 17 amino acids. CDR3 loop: CATSDSTGSGSHNEQFF. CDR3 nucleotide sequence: TGTGCCACCAGTGATTCAACAGGGTCGGGCTCCCACAATGAGCAGTTCTTC.

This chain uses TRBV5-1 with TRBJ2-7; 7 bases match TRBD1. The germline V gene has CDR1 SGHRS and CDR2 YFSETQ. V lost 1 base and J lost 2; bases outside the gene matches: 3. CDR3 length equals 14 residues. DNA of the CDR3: TGCGCCAGCAGCTTGACAGGGGAAACCTACGAGCAGTACTTC. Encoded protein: CASSLTGETYEQYF.

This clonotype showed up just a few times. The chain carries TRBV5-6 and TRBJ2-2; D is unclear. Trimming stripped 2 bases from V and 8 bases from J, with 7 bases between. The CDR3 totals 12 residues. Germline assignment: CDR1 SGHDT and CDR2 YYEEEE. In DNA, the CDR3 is TGTGCCAGCAGCTTAAGACCTGGGGAGCTGTTTTTT. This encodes CASSLRPGELFF.

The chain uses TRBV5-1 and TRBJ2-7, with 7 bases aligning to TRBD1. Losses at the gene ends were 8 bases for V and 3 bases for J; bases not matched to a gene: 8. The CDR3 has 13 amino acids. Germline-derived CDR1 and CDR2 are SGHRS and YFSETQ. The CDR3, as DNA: TGCGCCAGACAGAGGGGGCAAATCTACGAGCAGTACTTC. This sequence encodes CARQRGQIYEQYF.

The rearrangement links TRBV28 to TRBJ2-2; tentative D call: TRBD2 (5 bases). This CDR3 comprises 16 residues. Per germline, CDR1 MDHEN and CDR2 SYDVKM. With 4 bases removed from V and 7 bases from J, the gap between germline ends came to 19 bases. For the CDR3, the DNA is TGTGCCAGCAGTTCCCCCGGAAGTCGGAGGAGCGGGGAGCTGTTTTTT. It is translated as CASSSPGSRRSGELFF.

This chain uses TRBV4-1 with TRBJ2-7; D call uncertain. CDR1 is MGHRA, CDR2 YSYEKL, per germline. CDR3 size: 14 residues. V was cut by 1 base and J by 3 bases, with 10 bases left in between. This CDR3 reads CASSQAPQVYEQYF. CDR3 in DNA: TGCGCCAGCAGCCAAGCTCCCCAGGTCTACGAGCAGTACTTC.

CDR3 DNA sequence: TGTGCCAGCAGTTTGGGCTTCAGAGACCCCCTCTTTCCAATCGGGGAGCTGTTTTTT. Its protein product is CASSLGFRDPLFPIGELFF. The chain couples TRBV12-3 or TRBV12-4 to TRBJ2-2; D uncertain. Trimming stripped 3 bases from V and 7 bases from J, with 27 bases between. The CDR3 contains 19 residues.

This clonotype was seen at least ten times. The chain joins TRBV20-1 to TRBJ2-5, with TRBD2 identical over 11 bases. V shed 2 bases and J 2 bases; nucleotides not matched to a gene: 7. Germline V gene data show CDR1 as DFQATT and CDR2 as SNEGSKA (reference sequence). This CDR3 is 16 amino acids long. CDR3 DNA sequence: TGCAGTGCTAGACAGGGGACTAGCGGAAGACAAGAGACCCAGTACTTC. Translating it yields CSARQGTSGRQETQYF.

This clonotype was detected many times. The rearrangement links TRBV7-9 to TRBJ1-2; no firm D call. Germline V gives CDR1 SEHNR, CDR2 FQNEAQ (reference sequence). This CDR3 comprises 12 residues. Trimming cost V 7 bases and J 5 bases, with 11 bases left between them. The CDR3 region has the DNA TGTGCCAGCAACTTTGGACTGTATGGCTACACCTTC. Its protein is CASNFGLYGYTF.

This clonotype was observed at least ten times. CDR3 nucleotides: TGCAGTGCTAGGATGCTAGCGGGAGAGGCCTACGAGCAGTACTTC. Translated, it gives CSARMLAGEAYEQYF. V is TRBV20-1 and J is TRBJ2-7; 10 bases align to TRBD2. The germline gives CDR1 DFQATT, CDR2 SNEGSKA (reference sequence). CDR3 size: 15 residues. The V segment lost 3 bases and the J segment 2 bases; nucleotides outside the gene matches: 7.

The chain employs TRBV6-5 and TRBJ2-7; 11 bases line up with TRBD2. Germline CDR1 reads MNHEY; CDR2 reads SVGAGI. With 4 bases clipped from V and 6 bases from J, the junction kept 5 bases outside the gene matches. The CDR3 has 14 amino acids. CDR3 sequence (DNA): TGTGCCAGCAGTTCTACTAGCGGGAGAGGCGAGCAGTACTTC. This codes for CASSSTSGRGEQYF.